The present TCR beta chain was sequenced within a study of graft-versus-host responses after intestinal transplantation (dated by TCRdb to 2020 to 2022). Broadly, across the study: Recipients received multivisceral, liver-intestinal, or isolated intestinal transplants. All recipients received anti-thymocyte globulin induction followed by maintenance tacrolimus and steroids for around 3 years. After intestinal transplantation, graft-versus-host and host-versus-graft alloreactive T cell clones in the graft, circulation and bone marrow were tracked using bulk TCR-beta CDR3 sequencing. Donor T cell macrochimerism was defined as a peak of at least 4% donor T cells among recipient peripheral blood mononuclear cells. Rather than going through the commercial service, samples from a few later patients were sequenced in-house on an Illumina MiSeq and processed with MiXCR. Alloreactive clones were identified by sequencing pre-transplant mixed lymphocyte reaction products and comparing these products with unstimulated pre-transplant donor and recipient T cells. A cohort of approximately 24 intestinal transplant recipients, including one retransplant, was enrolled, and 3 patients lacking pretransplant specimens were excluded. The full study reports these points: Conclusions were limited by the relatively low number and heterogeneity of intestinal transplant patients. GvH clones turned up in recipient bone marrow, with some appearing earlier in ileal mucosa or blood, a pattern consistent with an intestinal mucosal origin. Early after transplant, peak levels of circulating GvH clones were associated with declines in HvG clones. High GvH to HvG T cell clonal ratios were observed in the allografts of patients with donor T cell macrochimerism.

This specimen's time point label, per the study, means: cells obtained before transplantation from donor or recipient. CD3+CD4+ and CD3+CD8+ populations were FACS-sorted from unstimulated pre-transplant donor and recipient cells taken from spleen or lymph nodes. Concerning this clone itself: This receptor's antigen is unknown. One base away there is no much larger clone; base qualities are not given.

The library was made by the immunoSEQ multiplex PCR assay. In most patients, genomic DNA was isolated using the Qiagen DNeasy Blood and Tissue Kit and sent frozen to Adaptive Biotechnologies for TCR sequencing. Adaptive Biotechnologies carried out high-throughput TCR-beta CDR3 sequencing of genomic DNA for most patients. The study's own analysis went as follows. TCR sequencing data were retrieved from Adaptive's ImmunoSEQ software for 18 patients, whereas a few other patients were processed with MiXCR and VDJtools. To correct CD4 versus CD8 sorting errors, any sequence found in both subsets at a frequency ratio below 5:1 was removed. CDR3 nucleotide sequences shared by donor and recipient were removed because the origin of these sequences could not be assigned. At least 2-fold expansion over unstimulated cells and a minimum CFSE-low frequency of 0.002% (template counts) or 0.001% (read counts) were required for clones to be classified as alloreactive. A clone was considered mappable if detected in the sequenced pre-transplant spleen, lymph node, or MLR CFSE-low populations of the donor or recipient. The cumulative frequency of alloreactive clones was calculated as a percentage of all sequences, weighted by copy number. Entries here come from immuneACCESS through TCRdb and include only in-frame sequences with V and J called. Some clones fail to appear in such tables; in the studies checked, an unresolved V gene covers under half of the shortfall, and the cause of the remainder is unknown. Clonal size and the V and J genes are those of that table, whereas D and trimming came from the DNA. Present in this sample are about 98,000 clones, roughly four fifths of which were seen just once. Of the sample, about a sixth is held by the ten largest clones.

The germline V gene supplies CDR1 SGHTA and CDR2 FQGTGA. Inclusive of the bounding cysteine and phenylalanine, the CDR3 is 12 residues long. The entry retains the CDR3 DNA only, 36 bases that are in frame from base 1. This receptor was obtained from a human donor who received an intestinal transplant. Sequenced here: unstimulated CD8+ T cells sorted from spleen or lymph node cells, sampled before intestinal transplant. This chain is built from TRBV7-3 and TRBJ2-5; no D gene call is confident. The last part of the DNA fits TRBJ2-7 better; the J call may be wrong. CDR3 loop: CASSFDGYEQYF. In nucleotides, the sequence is TGTGCCAGCAGCTTCGACGGATACGAGCAGTACTTC.